Shown below are 14 T cell receptor beta chains from a single sample sequenced in a study of identical twins. MiXCR, run by TCRdb on the 5' RACE reads, gives a single entry per CDR3 protein. The sample includes 410,000 or so distinct CDR3 sequences, 18% of them seen just once. Specimen: naive T cells sorted from blood. These receptors all stem from a man aged 45-65 years in good health.

At least ten counts were recorded for this clonotype. This chain connects TRBV12-3 or TRBV12-4 to TRBJ1-1; D gene unclear. The CDR3 contains 12 residues. V lost 6 bases and J 11 bases, leaving 16 bases between the germline ends. CDR3 bases: TGTGCCAGCAGAAAGGCGGAACTGAAGGCTTTCTTT. It codes for CASRKAELKAFF.

This clonotype has at least ten counts. The CDR3 DNA reads TGCGCCAGCAGCTTCCGGACAGGGGTGGAGAGGGAGCAGTACTTC. Encoded protein: CASSFRTGVEREQYF. The chain combines TRBV4-1 with TRBJ2-7; 9 nucleotides align to TRBD1. V lost 5 bases to trimming and J lost 7 bases; unmatched junction nucleotides: 12. Germline CDR1 and CDR2: MGHRA and YSYEKL. The CDR3 totals 15 residues.

This clonotype was seen repeatedly, ten times or more. The chain couples TRBV2 to TRBJ2-1; D is ambiguous. The CDR3 consists of 13 residues. Germline V CDR1 and CDR2: SNHLY, FYNNEI. V gave up 9 bases and J gave up 0 bases, with 9 bases separating them. CDR3 residues: CARTDSSYNEQFF. The DNA of the CDR3 is TGTGCCAGGACGGATAGCTCCTACAATGAGCAGTTCTTC.

This clonotype was detected a few times. This chain joins TRBV20-1 and TRBJ2-7, with D possibly TRBD2 on 6 matching bases. Germline V gene sequence: CDR1 DFQATT, CDR2 SNEGSKA (reference sequence). Trimming took 4 bases from V and 4 from J, leaving 17 bases between them. CDR3 length equals 14 residues. The CDR3 DNA follows: TGCAGTGCTAACTACCGCGGGGTGGAGTACGAGCAGTACTTC. This translates into CSANYRGVEYEQYF.

This clonotype appeared many times. The chain carries TRBV3-1 and TRBJ2-1; D remains ambiguous. V dropped 0 bases and J dropped 10 bases, with 10 bases sitting between them. Germline CDR1 and CDR2: LGHDT and YNNKEL (reference sequence). The CDR3 extends over 13 amino acids. CDR3 nucleotide sequence: TGTGCCAGCAGCCAAGATCAAGGCACGGAGCAGTTCTTC. It specifies CASSQDQGTEQFF.

This clonotype was picked up many times. V and J are TRBV5-1 and TRBJ2-5; D is tentatively TRBD1 or TRBD2 (6 bases each). Germline V gene data show CDR1 as SGHRS and CDR2 as YFSETQ. V lost 0 bases, J lost 5 bases, and 11 bases lay in between. The CDR3 extends over 14 amino acids. The CDR3 sequence: CASSLGTGRETQYF. CDR3 in DNA: TGCGCCAGCAGCTTGGGTACAGGGAGGGAGACCCAGTACTTC.

The chain couples TRBV10-1 to TRBJ2-3; 8 nucleotides align to TRBD2. V shed 0 bases and J 2 bases; nucleotides not matched to a gene: 22. Germline CDR1 is WNHNN and CDR2 is SYGVQD (reference sequence). This CDR3 has 22 amino acids. The CDR3 region is CASSESTRGGGPRPWLTDTQYF. The CDR3 region has the DNA TGCGCCAGCAGTGAGTCGACTCGGGGCGGGGGGCCGAGACCTTGGCTCACAGATACGCAGTATTTT.

The chain joins TRBV12-3 or TRBV12-4 to TRBJ2-4; 9 bases are shared with TRBD1. After removal of 3 bases from V and 1 base from J, the junction contained 7 bases not matched to a gene. The CDR3 has 17 amino acids. CDR3 loop: CASSLAGQGRAKNIQYF. Here the CDR3 DNA reads TGTGCCAGCAGTTTGGCGGGACAGGGTAGGGCCAAAAACATTCAGTACTTC.

The sample holds many counts of this clonotype. The chain couples TRBV5-5 to TRBJ2-7; the D is unclear. The germline V and J ends were trimmed by 5 bases and 3 bases, with 6 bases remaining between them. CDR1 is SGHKS, CDR2 YYEKEE, per germline (reference sequence). The CDR3 sequence is 11 residues long. For the CDR3, the DNA is TGTGCCAGCAGTACCGACTACGAGCAGTACTTC. Amino acids: CASSTDYEQYF.

The table lists this clonotype with many counts. The chain employs TRBV5-5 and TRBJ2-7, with D uncertain. This CDR3 is 14 amino acids long. The germline V gene encodes CDR1 SGHKS and CDR2 YYEKEE (reference sequence). The V gene lost 3 bases and the J gene lost 0 bases, with 10 bases spanning the gap. This chain's CDR3 is CASSWDLASYEQYF. Here the CDR3 DNA reads TGTGCCAGCAGCTGGGATCTCGCCTCCTACGAGCAGTACTTC.

This chain uses TRBV20-1 with TRBJ2-1, with TRBD2 matching over 7 bases. The trim removed 3 bases at V and 3 bases at J, leaving 8 bases unmatched. From germline, CDR1 is DFQATT and CDR2 SNEGSKA (reference sequence). The CDR3 loop spans 15 amino acids. The CDR3 spells CSARAAGEFYNEQFF. The CDR3 DNA reads as TGCAGTGCTAGGGCGGCGGGAGAGTTCTACAATGAGCAGTTCTTC.

This sequence joins TRBV11-1 and TRBJ2-2; 11 bases are a match to TRBD1. V was pared by 4 bases and J by 3 bases, with 13 bases of the junction left unmatched. Germline CDR1 reads SGHAT; CDR2 reads FQDESV (reference sequence). The CDR3 has 19 amino acids. The CDR3 protein is CASSSKNPGQGVYTGELFF. For the CDR3, the DNA is TGTGCCAGCAGCTCGAAAAACCCGGGACAGGGGGTTTACACCGGGGAGCTGTTTTTT.

A few counts support this clonotype. The CDR3 sequence: CASSQPGRRSPLPGANVLTF. For the CDR3, the DNA is TGCGCCAGCAGCCAACCGGGACGAAGGAGCCCTTTGCCTGGGGCCAACGTCCTGACTTTC. The chain is built from TRBV4-1 and TRBJ2-6, with D possibly called TRBD1 or TRBD2 (5 bases each). Germline V gene lookup returns CDR1 MGHRA and CDR2 YSYEKL. The CDR3 spans 20 residues. The V end was cut by 2 bases, the J end by 2 bases, with 22 bases between.

This clonotype was seen at least ten times. This sequence joins TRBV29-1 and TRBJ2-7, with 9 bases lining up with TRBD1. Trimming at V came to 6 bases and at J to 9 bases, leaving 15 bases not matched to a gene. The germline V gene has CDR1 SQVTM and CDR2 ANQGSEA. The CDR3 totals 14 residues. As DNA, the CDR3 is TGCAGCGTGAATACCCCGGGACAGGGAACTGGGCAGTACTTC. Protein sequence: CSVNTPGQGTGQYF.